The 29 T cell receptor beta chains presented below share a single source sample, sequenced in a study of T cells in Graves' hyperthyroidism and ophthalmopathy. RNA transcripts were the template for amplifying TCR beta CDR3 regions. First-round RT-PCR of the TCR CDR3 relied on the HTBI primer set. MiXCR, applied by TCRdb to the multiplex PCR reads, yields one record per CDR3 protein. Of 250,000 to 300,000 distinct CDR3 sequences in the sample, 15% to 20% were seen once. Sequenced material: blood. The receptors shown here come from a woman in her fifties or sixties with Graves' ophthalmopathy.

This clonotype came up a few times. The V gene is TRBV9, the J gene TRBJ1-3; a possible D gene is TRBD1 (5 bases). Per germline, CDR1 SGDLS and CDR2 YYNGEE. The V end lost 0 bases, the J end lost 6 bases, and 10 bases lay between the germline ends. CDR3 length: 14 amino acids. DNA for the CDR3: TGTGCCAGCAGCGTAGAGGCAGGGCAAAACACCATATATTTT. Protein sequence: CASSVEAGQNTIYF.

This clonotype was observed many times. The V and J genes are TRBV7-2 and TRBJ2-7; 13 bases map to TRBD2. V lost 2 bases to trimming and J lost 4 bases; unmatched junction nucleotides: 2. The CDR3 length is 15 residues. The germline V gene encodes CDR1 SGHTA and CDR2 FQGNSA. CDR3 region: CASSLRLAGGYEQYF. In DNA, the CDR3 is TGTGCCAGCAGCTTAAGACTAGCGGGGGGATACGAGCAGTACTTC.

This clonotype was recorded many times. The V gene is TRBV11-2, the J gene TRBJ2-7; 7 nucleotides agree with TRBD1. The CDR3 is made up of 14 amino acids. In germline, CDR1 is SGHAT, CDR2 FQNNGV. Unmatched junction bases numbered 6, after V lost 5 bases and J lost 2 bases. The DNA of the CDR3 is TGTGCCAGCAGCATATCCGGGACAGCCTACGAGCAGTACTTC. Residues: CASSISGTAYEQYF. Full variable domain (rest looked up from reference TRBV11-2 and TRBJ2-7): EAGVAQSPRYKIIEKRQSVAFWCNPISGHATLYWYQQILGQGPKLLIQFQNNGVVDDSQLPKDRFSAERLKGVDSTLKIQPAKLEDSAVYLCASSISGTAYEQYFGPGTRLTVT.

This clonotype was observed at least ten times. The chain uses TRBV7-8 and TRBJ2-3; TRBD2 agrees at 7 bases. This CDR3 contains 17 residues. Trimming took 3 bases from V and 5 from J; bases not matched to a gene: 14. Germline V lookup: CDR1 SGHVS, CDR2 FQNEAQ. The chain's CDR3 is CASSLRGRGVAGDTQYF. As DNA, the CDR3 is TGTGCCAGCAGCTTGCGCGGGAGAGGGGTTGCTGGAGATACGCAGTATTTT.

This chain links TRBV14 with TRBJ1-4; TRBD1 matches at 8 bases. Germline assignment: CDR1 SGHDN and CDR2 FVKESK. V shed 0 bases and J 10 bases; nucleotides not matched to a gene: 4. The CDR3 is 14 amino acids. The CDR3 coding sequence is TGTGCCAGCAGCCAAGAATGGCAGGGGGCAAAACTGTTTTTT. This gives the protein CASSQEWQGAKLFF. The entire variable domain, with the rest obtained from reference TRBV14 and TRBJ1-4, is as follows: EAGVTQFPSHSVIEKGQTVTLRCDPISGHDNLYWYRRVMGKEIKFLLHFVKESKQDESGMPNNRFLAERTGGTYSTLKVQPAELEDSGVYFCASSQEWQGAKLFFGSGTQLSVL.

V gene TRBV6-1 combines with J gene TRBJ2-1; D remains ambiguous. The CDR3 totals 19 residues. V was shortened by 2 bases and J by 2 bases, with 22 bases between the two germline ends. CDR1 and CDR2 (germline): MNHNS, SASEGT. The chain's CDR3 is CASSEKRYKLANPYNEQFF. The CDR3 DNA reads as TGTGCCAGCAGTGAAAAAAGGTACAAACTGGCTAACCCCTACAATGAGCAGTTCTTC.

This clonotype was recorded at least ten times. This chain links TRBV11-3 with TRBJ1-1; no clear D gene. Germline lookup yields CDR1 SGHNT and CDR2 YENEEA. The CDR3 totals 13 residues. V gave up 2 bases and J gave up 6 bases, with 10 bases separating them. CDR3 sequence reads: CASSLSPPSEAFF. The CDR3 nucleotides are TGTGCCAGCAGCTTATCTCCACCCTCTGAAGCTTTCTTT.

The rearrangement joins TRBV20-1 to TRBJ2-3; 8 positions match TRBD2. The CDR3 is 14 residues long. Germline trimming cut 5 bases from V and 4 bases from J; bases unmatched to any gene: 8. The germline V gene has CDR1 DFQATT and CDR2 SNEGSKA (reference sequence). The CDR3 spells CSALQGGGPDTQYF. CDR3 in DNA: TGCAGTGCTCTTCAAGGCGGGGGGCCAGATACGCAGTATTTT.

The V and J genes are TRBV6-2 or TRBV6-3 and TRBJ1-2; D possibly corresponds to TRBD1 (5 bases). Looked up from germline, CDR1 is MNHEY and CDR2 is SVGEGT. This CDR3 is 15 amino acids long. The V end was cut by 8 bases, the J end by 4 bases, with 20 bases between. Here the CDR3 reads CASRKAGGSGYGYTF. The CDR3 nucleotides read TGTGCCAGCCGCAAAGCGGGGGGATCCGGCTATGGCTACACCTTC.

The sample holds a few counts of this clonotype. The V and J genes are TRBV20-1 and TRBJ2-5; D not certain. With 7 bases removed from V and 9 bases from J, the gap between germline ends came to 12 bases. The CDR3 covers 10 residues. Germline CDR1 and CDR2: DFQATT and SNEGSKA (reference sequence). CDR3 coding DNA: TGCAGTGGCGTTAGCTTGGCCCAGTACTTC. This sequence encodes CSGVSLAQYF.

This clonotype was picked up a small number of times. The chain has TRBV27 and TRBJ2-6; D may match TRBD1 or TRBD2 (7 bases each). Per germline, CDR1 MNHEY and CDR2 SMNVEV (reference sequence). The CDR3 has 20 amino acids. V lost 2 bases to trimming and J lost 0 bases, with 20 bases between them. In DNA form, the CDR3 reads TGTGCCAGCAGTTTACGTGTCGGGGGGACAGTTTTCTCTGGGGCCAACGTCCTGACTTTC. Protein: CASSLRVGGTVFSGANVLTF.

This clonotype was seen a few times. The chain recombines TRBV19 with TRBJ1-5; D unclear. The CDR3 spans 19 residues. Germline V gene data show CDR1 as LNHDA and CDR2 as SQIVND (reference sequence). Trimming removed 2 bases from V and 1 base from J, with 21 bases in between. CDR3 sequence reads: CASSISRGWGYPSNQPQHF. CDR3 sequence (DNA): TGTGCCAGTAGTATATCTCGTGGTTGGGGTTATCCCAGCAATCAGCCCCAGCATTTT.

The J gene is TRBJ2-7, the V gene TRBV19; perhaps TRBD1 as D (6 bases). Between the trimmed V and J ends, which lost 4 bases and 0 bases, there was a span of 13 bases. Germline values: CDR1 LNHDA, CDR2 SQIVND (reference sequence). This CDR3 region has 15 residues. The CDR3, as DNA: TGTGCCAGTAGTACAGGGACACGACCCTCCTACGAGCAGTACTTC. Translation gives CASSTGTRPSYEQYF.

The chain joins TRBV20-1 to TRBJ2-7; 9 bases fit TRBD2. CDR1 is DFQATT and CDR2 is SNEGSKA in the germline V gene (reference sequence). The CDR3 is 16 residues long. Trimming took 1 base from V and 0 from J; bases not matched to a gene: 7. In nucleotides, the CDR3 is TGCAGTGCTAGAGTAGGCGGTAGCGGGAGCTCCTACGAGCAGTACTTC. It specifies CSARVGGSGSSYEQYF.

V usage is TRBV7-9 and J usage is TRBJ2-5; 7 bases fit TRBD1. From germline, CDR1 is SEHNR and CDR2 FQNEAQ (reference sequence). The CDR3 has 14 amino acids. V was clipped by 4 bases and J by 2 bases; unmatched bases: 4. CDR3 DNA sequence: TGTGCCAGCAGCTCTATGACAGGGCAAGAGACCCAGTACTTC. It is translated as CASSSMTGQETQYF.

The table lists this clonotype with a few counts. V is TRBV9 and J is TRBJ1-6; D gene unclear. The CDR3 has 15 residues. V was cut by 0 bases and J by 5 bases, with 9 bases left in between. Germline CDR1 reads SGDLS; CDR2 reads YYNGEE. The CDR3 region is CASSVALGNNSPLHF. The CDR3 coding sequence is TGTGCCAGCAGCGTAGCTTTGGGAAATAATTCACCCCTCCACTTT.

V and J are TRBV6-5 and TRBJ2-2; D is perhaps TRBD1 or TRBD2 (6 bases each). The length of the CDR3 is 14 residues. The germline V gene encodes CDR1 MNHEY and CDR2 SVGAGI. Deletions cut 2 bases from V and 9 bases from J, with 13 bases between. The CDR3 loop reads CASSYVGGSRELFF. CDR3 in DNA: TGTGCCAGCAGTTACGTGGGGGGCTCCAGGGAGCTGTTTTTT.

This clonotype was counted only a few times. The chain joins TRBV25-1 to TRBJ2-7, with D perhaps being TRBD1 or TRBD2 (7 bases each). The CDR3 has 14 residues. With 5 bases removed from V and 7 bases from J, the gap between germline ends came to 18 bases. CDR1 and CDR2 from the germline V gene are MGHDK and SYGVNS. The DNA of the CDR3 is TGTGCCAGCAGTTCGACCAGGGGGGGCCCGGAGCAGTACTTC. This encodes CASSSTRGGPEQYF.

This clonotype was recorded many times. The chain recombines TRBV7-2 with TRBJ2-3; possible D gene TRBD2, 5 bases. The V gene's germline CDR1 is SGHTA and CDR2 FQGNSA. The CDR3 covers 14 residues. V was cut by 4 bases and J by 6 bases, with 14 bases left in between. Written as DNA, the CDR3 is TGTGCCAGCAGCTCCGGACTGGGGATGGATACGCAGTATTTT. Translated: CASSSGLGMDTQYF.

This clonotype was counted many times. The chain has TRBV28 and TRBJ2-7; maybe TRBD2 (6 bases). The CDR3 has 16 amino acids. Trimming cost V 5 bases and J 2 bases, with 19 bases left between them. Germline V gene sequence: CDR1 MDHEN, CDR2 SYDVKM. The CDR3 region is CASSQKNRDFAYEQYF. The CDR3, as DNA: TGTGCCAGCAGTCAGAAGAACCGGGACTTCGCCTACGAGCAGTACTTC. The full variable domain, in which reference TRBV28 and TRBJ2-7 provide the parts outside the CDR3, is DVKVTQSSRYLVKRTGEKVFLECVQDMDHENMFWYRQDPGLGLRLIYFSYDVKMKEKGDIPEGYSVSREKKERFSLILESASTNQTSMYLCASSQKNRDFAYEQYFGPGTRLTVT.

About this clonotype itself: This could be a read error, since a much larger clone is one nucleotide away. J is TRBJ1-4 and V is TRBV5-1; D possibly corresponds to TRBD1 (5 bases). V was trimmed by 4 bases and J by 7 bases, leaving 14 bases between them. The germline CDR1 and CDR2 sequences are SGHRS and YFSETQ. The CDR3 covers 14 residues. CDR3 nucleotide sequence: TGCGCCAGCAGCCGGGGCCGGGCGAGTGAAAAACTGTTTTTT. It encodes CASSRGRASEKLFF.

This clonotype was counted a few times. This rearrangement joins TRBV19 to TRBJ2-5; weak D call: TRBD2 (6 bases). This CDR3 region has 13 residues. V gave up 5 bases and J gave up 5 bases, with 12 bases separating them. Germline loops: CDR1 LNHDA, CDR2 SQIVND (reference sequence). CDR3 in DNA: TGTGCCAGTAGTGCCGCTGGAGGGGAGACCCAGTACTTC. Translation: CASSAAGGETQYF.

The table lists this clonotype with a few counts. This sequence joins TRBV3-2 and TRBJ1-1. TRBV3-2 is recorded as a pseudogene. The CDR3 runs to 18 residues. In DNA, the CDR3 is TGTGCCAGCAGCCCGGGGGGGAGGGCAAAGCGCCCAACCACTGAAGCTTTCTTT. Amino acids: CASSPGGRAKRPTTEAFF.

This clonotype was counted ten times or more. The gene calls are TRBV12-3 or TRBV12-4 and TRBJ2-1; 12 bases fit TRBD2. The CDR3 has 15 residues. V lost 3 bases to trimming and J lost 6 bases; unmatched junction nucleotides: 3. CDR3 bases: TGTGCCAGCAGTTTCCGACTAGCGGGAGCCAATGAGCAGTTCTTC. This translates into CASSFRLAGANEQFF.

This clonotype was seen more than once but under ten times. This rearrangement joins TRBV19 to TRBJ2-2, with 8 bases fitting TRBD1. This CDR3 spans 15 amino acids. Germline V gene data show CDR1 as LNHDA and CDR2 as SQIVND (reference sequence). V lost 6 bases and J lost 3; bases outside the gene matches: 6. The CDR3 sequence is CASRLDRADTGELFF. The DNA of the CDR3 is TGTGCCAGTAGGCTGGACAGGGCGGACACCGGGGAGCTGTTTTTT.

As to this clonotype: A much larger clone is a single base away; this may be a read error. The chain carries TRBV24-1 and TRBJ1-1; TRBD1 agrees at 7 bases. Germline CDR1 and CDR2: KGHDR and SFDVKD. The CDR3 covers 15 residues. CDR3 DNA sequence: TGTGCCACCAGTGCCCAATCGACAGGGAACACTGAAGCTTCCTTT. Its protein product is CATSAQSTGNTEASF.

The chain carries TRBV10-3 and TRBJ2-5; D ambiguous. This CDR3 comprises 13 residues. V lost 2 bases and J lost 11, with 15 bases in between. The germline gives CDR1 ENHRY, CDR2 SYGVKD. The CDR3: CAISEPTKGNQYF. CDR3 sequence (DNA): TGTGCCATCAGTGAGCCCACCAAGGGAAATCAGTACTTC.

This clonotype was seen at least ten times. CDR3 coding DNA: TGTGCCAGCAGAACGGCGGGGAGGACGAACACTGAAGCTTTCTTT. Its translation: CASRTAGRTNTEAFF. V gene TRBV6-1 combines with J gene TRBJ1-1, with unresolved D. CDR1 MNHNS and CDR2 SASEGT come from the germline V gene. The CDR3 has 15 residues. Trimming shortened V by 6 bases and J by 1 base, and 15 bases separated the two germline ends.

The chain links TRBV4-1 to TRBJ2-2; possibly TRBD1 or TRBD2 for D (5 bases each). This CDR3 is built from 13 residues. Germline values: CDR1 MGHRA, CDR2 YSYEKL. V was cut by 2 bases and J by 12 bases, with 13 bases left in between. The CDR3 reads CASSQRPKGQLFF. CDR3 in DNA: TGCGCCAGCAGCCAACGACCCAAGGGACAGCTGTTTTTT.